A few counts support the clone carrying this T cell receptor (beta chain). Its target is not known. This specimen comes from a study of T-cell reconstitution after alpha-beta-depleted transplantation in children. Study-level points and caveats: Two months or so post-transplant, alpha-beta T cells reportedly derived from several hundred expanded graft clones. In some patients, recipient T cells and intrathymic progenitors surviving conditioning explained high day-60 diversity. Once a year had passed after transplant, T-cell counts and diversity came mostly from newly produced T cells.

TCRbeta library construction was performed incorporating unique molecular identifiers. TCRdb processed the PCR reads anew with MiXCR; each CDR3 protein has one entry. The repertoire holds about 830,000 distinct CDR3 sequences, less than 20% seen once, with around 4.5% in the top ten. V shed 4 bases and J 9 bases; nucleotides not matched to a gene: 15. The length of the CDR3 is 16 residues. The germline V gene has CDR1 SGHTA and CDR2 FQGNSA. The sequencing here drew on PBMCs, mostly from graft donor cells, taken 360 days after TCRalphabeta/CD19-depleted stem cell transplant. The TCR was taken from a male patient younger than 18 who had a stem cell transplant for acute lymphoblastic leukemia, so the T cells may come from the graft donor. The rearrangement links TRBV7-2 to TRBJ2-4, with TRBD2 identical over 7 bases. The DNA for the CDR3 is TGTGCCAGCAGCTCCCTAGCGGAAATGGCGGCGGGCATTCAGTACTTC. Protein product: CASSSLAEMAAGIQYF.